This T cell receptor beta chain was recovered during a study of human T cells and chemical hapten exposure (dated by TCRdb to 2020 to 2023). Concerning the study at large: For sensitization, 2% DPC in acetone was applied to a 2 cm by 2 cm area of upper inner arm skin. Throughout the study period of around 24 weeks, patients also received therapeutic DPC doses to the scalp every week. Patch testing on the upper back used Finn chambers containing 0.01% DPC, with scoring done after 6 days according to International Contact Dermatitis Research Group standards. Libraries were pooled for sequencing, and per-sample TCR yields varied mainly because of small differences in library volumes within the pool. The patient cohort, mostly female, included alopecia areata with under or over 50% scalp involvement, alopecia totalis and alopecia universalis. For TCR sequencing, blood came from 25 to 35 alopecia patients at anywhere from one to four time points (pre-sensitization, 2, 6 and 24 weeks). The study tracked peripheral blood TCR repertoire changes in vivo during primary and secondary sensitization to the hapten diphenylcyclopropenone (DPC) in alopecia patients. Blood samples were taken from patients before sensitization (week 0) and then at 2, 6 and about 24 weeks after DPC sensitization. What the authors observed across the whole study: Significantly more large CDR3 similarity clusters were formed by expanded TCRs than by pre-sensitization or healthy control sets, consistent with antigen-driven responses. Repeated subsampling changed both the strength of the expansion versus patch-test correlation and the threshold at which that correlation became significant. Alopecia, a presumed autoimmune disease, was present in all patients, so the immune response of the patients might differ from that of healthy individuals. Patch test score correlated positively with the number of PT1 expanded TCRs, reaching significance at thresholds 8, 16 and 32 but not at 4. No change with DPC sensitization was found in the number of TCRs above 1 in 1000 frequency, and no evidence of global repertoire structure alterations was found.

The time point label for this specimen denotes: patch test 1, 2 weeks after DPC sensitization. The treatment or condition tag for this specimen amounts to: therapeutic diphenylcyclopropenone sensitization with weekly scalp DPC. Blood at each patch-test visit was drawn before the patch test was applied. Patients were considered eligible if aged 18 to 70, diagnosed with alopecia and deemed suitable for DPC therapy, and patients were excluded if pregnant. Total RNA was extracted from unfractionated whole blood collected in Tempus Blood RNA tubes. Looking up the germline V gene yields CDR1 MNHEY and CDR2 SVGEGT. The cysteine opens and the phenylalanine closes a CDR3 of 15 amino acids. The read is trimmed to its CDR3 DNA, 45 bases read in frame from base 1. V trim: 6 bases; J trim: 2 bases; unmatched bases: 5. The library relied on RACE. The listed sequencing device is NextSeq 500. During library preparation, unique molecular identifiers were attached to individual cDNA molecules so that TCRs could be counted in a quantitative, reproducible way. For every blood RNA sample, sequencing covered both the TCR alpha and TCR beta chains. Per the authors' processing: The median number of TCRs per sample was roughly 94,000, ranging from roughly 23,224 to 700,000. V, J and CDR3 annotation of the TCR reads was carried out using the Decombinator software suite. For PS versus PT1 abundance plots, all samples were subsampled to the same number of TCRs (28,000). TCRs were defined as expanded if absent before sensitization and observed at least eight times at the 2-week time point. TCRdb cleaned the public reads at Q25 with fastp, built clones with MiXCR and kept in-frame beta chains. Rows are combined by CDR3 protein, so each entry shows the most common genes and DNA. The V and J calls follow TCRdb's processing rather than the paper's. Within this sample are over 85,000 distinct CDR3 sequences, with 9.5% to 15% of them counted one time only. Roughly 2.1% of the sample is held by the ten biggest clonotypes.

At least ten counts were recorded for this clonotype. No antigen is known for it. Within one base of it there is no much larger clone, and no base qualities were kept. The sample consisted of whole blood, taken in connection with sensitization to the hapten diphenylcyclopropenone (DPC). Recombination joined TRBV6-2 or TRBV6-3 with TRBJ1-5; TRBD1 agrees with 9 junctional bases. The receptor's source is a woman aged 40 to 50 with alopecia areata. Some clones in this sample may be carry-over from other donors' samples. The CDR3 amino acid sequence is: CASRSGQGGNQPQHF. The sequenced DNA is TGTGCCAGCAGGTCGGGACAGGGAGGCAATCAGCCCCAGCATTTT.